Listed below are T cell receptor beta chains from one sample, sequenced in a study of OX40 agonist ivuxolimab in advanced cancers. Sequencing used immunoSEQ multiplex PCR; TCRdb keeps in-frame clones, though not all of them. Of 50,000 to 55,000 clones in the sample, about nine tenths were seen once. Sequencing used CD4+ or CD8+ T cells sorted from blood, obtained in a trial of the OX40 agonist ivuxolimab. These receptors all stem from an adult with an advanced solid tumor such as melanoma, head and neck, liver or kidney cancer. The CDR3 runs from the conserved cysteine through the conserved F or W. Fields, in order: J gene, clone size, D gene, V gene, CDR3 protein, CDR3 DNA. The D gene is left open where the match is weak. Clone size, where shown, is once, few, many, or a class for clones that have expanded.

j_gene: TRBJ2-5
abundance: once
d_gene: TRBD1
v_gene: TRBV5-8
CDR3aa: CASSRDSLIQETQYF
CDR3nt: TGTGCCAGCAGCCGGGACAGTCTTATTCAAGAGACCCAGTACTTC

j_gene: TRBJ2-5
abundance: .
d_gene: TRBD2
v_gene: TRBV5-5
CDR3aa: CASSLGLSLAGGETQYF
CDR3nt: TGTGCCAGCAGCTTGGGTTTAAGCCTAGCGGGGGGAGAGACCCAGTACTTC

j_gene: TRBJ2-4
abundance: .
d_gene: .
v_gene: TRBV12-2
CDR3aa: CASRLNRLEGYLAKNIQYF
CDR3nt: TGTGCAAGTCGCTTAAACAGGCTCGAAGGATACCTAGCCAAAAACATTCAGTACTTC

j_gene: TRBJ1-3
abundance: .
d_gene: TRBD1
v_gene: TRBV28
CDR3aa: CASSTDRVRNTIYF
CDR3nt: TGTGCCAGCAGCACCGACAGGGTTCGAAACACCATATATTTT

j_gene: TRBJ1-2
abundance: .
d_gene: .
v_gene: TRBV7-9
CDR3aa: CASSSTGTYGYTF
CDR3nt: TGTGCCAGCAGCTCCACAGGGACCTATGGCTACACCTTC

j_gene: TRBJ1-4
abundance: .
d_gene: .
v_gene: TRBV11-2
CDR3aa: CASGSWGLSEKLFF
CDR3nt: TGTGCCAGCGGGTCCTGGGGGCTTTCTGAAAAACTGTTTTTT

j_gene: TRBJ2-4
abundance: .
d_gene: .
v_gene: TRBV4-2
CDR3aa: CASSTRDGAKNIQYF
CDR3nt: TGTGCCAGCAGCACCCGGGACGGAGCCAAAAACATTCAGTACTTC

j_gene: TRBJ2-7
abundance: .
d_gene: TRBD1
v_gene: TRBV7-2
CDR3aa: CASSLAADRGRGYEQYF
CDR3nt: TGTGCCAGCAGCCTTGCGGCCGACAGGGGGCGAGGGTACGAGCAGTACTTC

j_gene: TRBJ1-1
abundance: medium-sized
d_gene: TRBD1
v_gene: TRBV2
CDR3aa: CASSLGTAINTEAFF
CDR3nt: TGTGCCAGCAGCCTCGGGACAGCCATAAACACTGAAGCTTTCTTT

j_gene: TRBJ1-5
abundance: .
d_gene: .
v_gene: TRBV2
CDR3aa: CASRRDSNQPQHF
CDR3nt: TGTGCCAGCAGAAGGGATAGCAATCAGCCCCAGCATTTT

j_gene: TRBJ2-3
abundance: .
d_gene: .
v_gene: TRBV7-9
CDR3aa: CASSLNGPLTDTQYF
CDR3nt: TGCGCCAGCAGCCTGAACGGACCCTTAACAGATACGCAGTATTTT

j_gene: TRBJ2-1
abundance: .
d_gene: .
v_gene: TRBV18
CDR3aa: CASSPQFGGGHNEQFF
CDR3nt: TGTGCCAGCTCACCACAGTTTGGGGGGGGCCACAATGAGCAGTTCTTC

j_gene: TRBJ2-7
abundance: .
d_gene: .
v_gene: TRBV29-1
CDR3aa: CSMAEGGGEQYF
CDR3nt: TGCAGCATGGCCGAGGGAGGAGGCGAGCAGTACTTC

j_gene: TRBJ1-5
abundance: .
d_gene: .
v_gene: TRBV7-8
CDR3aa: CASSPDRRLGSNQPQHF
CDR3nt: TGTGCCAGCAGTCCAGACAGGCGCCTGGGGAGCAATCAGCCCCAGCATTTT

j_gene: TRBJ2-2
abundance: .
d_gene: TRBD1
v_gene: TRBV6-5
CDR3aa: CASRLRQGSGGELFF
CDR3nt: TGTGCCAGCAGACTTCGACAGGGGTCGGGCGGGGAGCTGTTTTTT

j_gene: TRBJ2-1
abundance: .
d_gene: TRBD1
v_gene: TRBV7-8
CDR3aa: CASSLAWQGVSEQFF
CDR3nt: TGTGCCAGCAGCTTAGCGTGGCAGGGGGTAAGTGAGCAGTTCTTC

j_gene: TRBJ1-5
abundance: .
d_gene: TRBD1
v_gene: TRBV19
CDR3aa: CASSMGTGRSQPQHF
CDR3nt: TGTGCCAGTAGTATGGGGACAGGGAGAAGTCAGCCCCAGCATTTT

j_gene: TRBJ1-2
abundance: few
d_gene: .
v_gene: TRBV2
CDR3aa: CASSEQGRGYTF
CDR3nt: TGTGCCAGCAGTGAGCAGGGTAGAGGCTACACCTTC

j_gene: TRBJ2-1
abundance: .
d_gene: TRBD2
v_gene: TRBV19
CDR3aa: CASSTSGTSGYNEQFF
CDR3nt: TGTGCCAGTAGTACTTCCGGGACTAGCGGCTACAATGAGCAGTTCTTC

j_gene: TRBJ2-7
abundance: .
d_gene: .
v_gene: TRBV28
CDR3aa: CASSSRPGTNGQYF
CDR3nt: TGTGCCAGCAGTTCCCGACCGGGGACAAACGGGCAGTACTTC

j_gene: TRBJ2-1
abundance: .
d_gene: .
v_gene: TRBV29-1
CDR3aa: CSVDIISYNEQFF
CDR3nt: TGCAGCGTTGATATAATCAGCTACAATGAGCAGTTCTTC

j_gene: TRBJ1-2
abundance: .
d_gene: .
v_gene: TRBV5-8
CDR3aa: CASSLPNPSLEGGYTF
CDR3nt: TGTGCCAGCAGCTTACCAAACCCGTCCCTAGAGGGTGGCTACACCTTC

j_gene: TRBJ2-3
abundance: .
d_gene: .
v_gene: TRBV12-2
CDR3aa: CASPDSTSTDTQYF
CDR3nt: TGTGCAAGTCCAGACAGCACTAGCACAGATACGCAGTATTTT

j_gene: TRBJ1-1
abundance: .
d_gene: .
v_gene: TRBV6-5
CDR3aa: CASRVLGPNTEAFF
CDR3nt: TGTGCCAGCAGGGTTTTAGGACCGAACACTGAAGCTTTCTTT

j_gene: TRBJ1-4
abundance: .
d_gene: TRBD1
v_gene: TRBV19
CDR3aa: CASSSTSGGSEKLFF
CDR3nt: TGTGCCAGTAGTTCCACCTCAGGGGGCAGTGAAAAACTGTTTTTT

j_gene: TRBJ1-5
abundance: .
d_gene: TRBD1
v_gene: TRBV6-1
CDR3aa: CASSGQGLVNQPQHF
CDR3nt: TGTGCCAGCAGTGGACAGGGTTTGGTCAATCAGCCCCAGCATTTT

j_gene: TRBJ2-3
abundance: .
d_gene: TRBD1
v_gene: TRBV5-6
CDR3aa: CASSSTGTVRTDTQYF
CDR3nt: TGTGCCAGCAGCTCAACCGGGACAGTTCGCACAGATACGCAGTATTTT

j_gene: TRBJ1-1
abundance: .
d_gene: .
v_gene: TRBV5-1
CDR3aa: CASSNGGEMNTEAFF
CDR3nt: TGCGCCAGCAGCAACGGAGGGGAGATGAACACTGAAGCTTTCTTT

j_gene: TRBJ2-7
abundance: .
d_gene: .
v_gene: TRBV2
CDR3aa: CASRERPNSYEQYF
CDR3nt: TGTGCCAGCAGGGAGCGGCCCAACTCCTACGAGCAGTACTTC

j_gene: TRBJ1-3
abundance: .
d_gene: .
v_gene: TRBV6-5
CDR3aa: CASSLQQGSGNTIYF
CDR3nt: TGTGCCAGCAGTTTACAACAGGGCTCTGGAAACACCATATATTTT

j_gene: TRBJ2-1
abundance: .
d_gene: TRBD1
v_gene: TRBV30
CDR3aa: CAWSPNSGTGTGNEQFF
CDR3nt: TGTGCCTGGAGTCCCAATTCCGGGACAGGGACGGGGAATGAGCAGTTCTTC

j_gene: TRBJ1-1
abundance: .
d_gene: .
v_gene: TRBV18
CDR3aa: CASSPSEGGGTEAFF
CDR3nt: TGTGCCAGCTCACCATCAGAGGGTGGGGGCACTGAAGCTTTCTTT

j_gene: TRBJ2-1
abundance: .
d_gene: TRBD1
v_gene: TRBV12-5
CDR3aa: CASGLGWGQGRSNEQFF
CDR3nt: TGTGCTAGTGGTTTGGGCTGGGGACAGGGGAGGTCCAATGAGCAGTTCTTC

j_gene: TRBJ1-3
abundance: few
d_gene: .
v_gene: TRBV14
CDR3aa: CASSQGPQPRNTIYF
CDR3nt: TGTGCCAGCAGCCAGGGCCCCCAGCCCAGAAACACCATATATTTT

j_gene: TRBJ2-7
abundance: .
d_gene: TRBD2
v_gene: TRBV7-2
CDR3aa: CASSLVGPAGAYEQYF
CDR3nt: TGTGCCAGCAGCTTAGTTGGGCCAGCGGGAGCCTACGAGCAGTACTTC

j_gene: TRBJ2-2
abundance: .
d_gene: .
v_gene: TRBV10-1
CDR3aa: CASSPGGANTGELFF
CDR3nt: TGCGCCAGCAGTCCCGGCGGGGCGAACACCGGGGAGCTGTTTTTT

j_gene: TRBJ2-5
abundance: .
d_gene: TRBD2
v_gene: TRBV4-1
CDR3aa: CASSQGGLAGYLGETQYF
CDR3nt: TGCGCCAGCAGCCAAGGGGGACTAGCGGGGTATTTAGGAGAGACCCAGTACTTC

j_gene: TRBJ2-3
abundance: .
d_gene: TRBD1
v_gene: TRBV7-2
CDR3aa: CASTLPGQGGGGTQYF
CDR3nt: TGTGCCAGCACCTTACCGGGACAGGGGGGCGGTGGTACGCAGTATTTT

j_gene: TRBJ2-3
abundance: .
d_gene: .
v_gene: TRBV18
CDR3aa: CASSPPSTDTQYF
CDR3nt: TGTGCCAGCTCACCACCGAGCACAGATACGCAGTATTTT

j_gene: TRBJ1-6
abundance: .
d_gene: .
v_gene: TRBV5-4
CDR3aa: CAWGTSSYNSPLHF
CDR3nt: TGTGCCTGGGGCACGAGCTCCTATAATTCACCCCTCCACTTT

j_gene: TRBJ2-1
abundance: .
d_gene: TRBD1
v_gene: TRBV7-9
CDR3aa: CASSFVLGQGVDNEQFF
CDR3nt: TGTGCCAGCAGCTTTGTTTTGGGACAGGGCGTGGACAATGAGCAGTTCTTC

j_gene: TRBJ2-2
abundance: .
d_gene: TRBD2
v_gene: TRBV6-1
CDR3aa: CASSERREARYTGELFF
CDR3nt: TGTGCCAGCAGTGAAAGGCGGGAGGCCCGGTACACCGGGGAGCTGTTTTTT

j_gene: TRBJ1-1
abundance: .
d_gene: .
v_gene: TRBV9
CDR3aa: CASSVGGLGNTEAFF
CDR3nt: TGTGCCAGCAGCGTAGGAGGTTTAGGGAACACTGAAGCTTTCTTT

j_gene: TRBJ2-7
abundance: .
d_gene: TRBD1
v_gene: TRBV6-6
CDR3aa: CAITGQGAEEQYF
CDR3nt: TGTGCCATCACGGGACAGGGGGCTGAAGAGCAGTACTTC

j_gene: TRBJ1-1
abundance: .
d_gene: .
v_gene: TRBV7-2
CDR3aa: CASSRDNRNTEAFF
CDR3nt: TGTGCCAGCAGCCGGGATAACAGGAACACTGAAGCTTTCTTT

j_gene: TRBJ1-5
abundance: once
d_gene: .
v_gene: TRBV28
CDR3aa: CASSFLGRGRDQPQHF
CDR3nt: TGTGCCAGCAGTTTCCTCGGAAGGGGACGGGATCAGCCCCAGCATTTT

j_gene: TRBJ2-2
abundance: .
d_gene: TRBD2
v_gene: TRBV9
CDR3aa: CASSVATSGETGELFF
CDR3nt: TGTGCCAGCAGCGTAGCTACTAGCGGGGAAACCGGGGAGCTGTTTTTT

j_gene: TRBJ2-1
abundance: .
d_gene: TRBD2
v_gene: TRBV27
CDR3aa: CASCWTSGSSYNEQFF
CDR3nt: TGTGCCAGCTGTTGGACTAGCGGAAGCTCCTACAATGAGCAGTTCTTC

j_gene: TRBJ2-1
abundance: .
d_gene: TRBD2
v_gene: TRBV15
CDR3aa: CATSRGTSGYNEQFF
CDR3nt: TGTGCCACCAGCAGGGGGACTAGCGGTTACAATGAGCAGTTCTTC

j_gene: TRBJ2-1
abundance: .
d_gene: .
v_gene: TRBV7-2
CDR3aa: CASSLERAYNEQFF
CDR3nt: TGTGCCAGCAGCTTGGAAAGGGCCTACAATGAGCAGTTCTTC

j_gene: TRBJ1-4
abundance: .
d_gene: .
v_gene: TRBV29-1
CDR3aa: CSVEGSKTNEKLFF
CDR3nt: TGCAGCGTAGAGGGGAGCAAAACTAATGAAAAACTGTTTTTT

j_gene: TRBJ1-1
abundance: .
d_gene: .
v_gene: TRBV5-1
CDR3aa: CASSSLETEAFF
CDR3nt: TGCGCCAGCAGCTCCTTGGAAACTGAAGCTTTCTTT

j_gene: TRBJ1-3
abundance: .
d_gene: .
v_gene: TRBV28
CDR3aa: CASRPPLSVSIYF
CDR3nt: TGTGCCAGCAGGCCCCCTCTCAGTGTATCCATATATTTT

j_gene: TRBJ2-7
abundance: .
d_gene: .
v_gene: TRBV20-1
CDR3aa: CSAIQGKEQYF
CDR3nt: TGCAGTGCTATTCAGGGAAAGGAGCAGTACTTC

j_gene: TRBJ2-2
abundance: .
d_gene: TRBD2
v_gene: TRBV7-2
CDR3aa: CASSFFSSGVANTGELFF
CDR3nt: TGTGCCAGCAGCTTTTTCTCAAGCGGGGTAGCGAACACCGGGGAGCTGTTTTTT

j_gene: TRBJ1-1
abundance: .
d_gene: .
v_gene: TRBV5-5
CDR3aa: CASSLDGMNTEAFF
CDR3nt: TGTGCCAGCAGCTTGGACGGAATGAACACTGAAGCTTTCTTT

j_gene: TRBJ1-5
abundance: .
d_gene: .
v_gene: TRBV30
CDR3aa: CAWSVRGGQPQHF
CDR3nt: TGTGCCTGGAGTGTACGGGGGGGACAGCCCCAGCATTTT

j_gene: TRBJ2-1
abundance: medium-sized
d_gene: .
v_gene: TRBV27
CDR3aa: CASSRGSGGNEQFF
CDR3nt: TGTGCCAGCAGCCGCGGGTCTGGGGGAAATGAGCAGTTCTTC

j_gene: TRBJ1-2
abundance: .
d_gene: .
v_gene: TRBV6-1
CDR3aa: CASSERGTYGYTF
CDR3nt: TGTGCCAGCAGTGAAAGGGGGACCTATGGCTACACCTTC